The following is a T cell receptor beta chain sequence with its context. Its antigen is currently unknown. The data were obtained in a study of graft-versus-host responses after intestinal transplantation. Per the germline V gene, CDR1 is SQVTM and CDR2 is ANQGSEA. V was trimmed by 0 bases and J by 6 bases, leaving 15 bases between them. The CDR3 totals 15 residues. Assay: immunoSEQ multiplex PCR; the TCRdb copy retains only in-frame clones and omits some. The repertoire holds around 71,000 clones, with around 95% as singletons. Study-level findings and limits: Circulating GvH clone levels at their peak were associated with HvG declines (early post-transplant).

Here the sequenced sample was unstimulated CD8+ T cells sorted from spleen or lymph node cells, taken before intestinal transplant. The TCR originated in a human donor who received an intestinal transplant. The J gene is TRBJ2-1, the V gene TRBV29-1; either TRBD1 or TRBD2 may fit D (5 bases each). The CDR3, as DNA: TGCAGCGTTGAAGATACCGGGACGGAAACCAATGAGCAGTTCTTC. It translates to CSVEDTGTETNEQFF.